These T cell receptor beta chains were read from a single sample in a study of T-cell memory formation after mild COVID-19. MiXCR was run by TCRdb on the 5' RACE reads, yielding one entry per CDR3 protein. The sample holds some 310,000 distinct CDR3 sequences, less than 25% seen once. The specimen sequenced was PBMCs or a T cell subset sorted from them (not recorded which). The receptors were gathered from a man in his late teens or twenties who had mild COVID-19 (a few samples of this study predate the infection). Cell type and time point are not known. Each CDR3 is given with its conserved first and last residue. A D gene is named only where the DNA matches it firmly. The size of a clone is reported for some rows only, either as once, few or many, or as a class for expanded clones.

size,V,length,J,D,DNA,CDR3
NA,TRBV3-1,13,TRBJ1-1,NA,TGTGCCAGCAGCCAAGCAGGGTGGGGTGAAGCTTTCTTT,CASSQAGWGEAFF
few,TRBV4-3,17,TRBJ1-5,TRBD1,TGCGCCAGCAGCCAAGAACGGCAGGGGGGCGGCAATCAGCCCCAGCATTTT,CASSQERQGGGNQPQHF
few,TRBV25-1,11,TRBJ2-1,NA,TGTGCCAGCAGTGAAAATGATGAGCAGTTCTTC,CASSENDEQFF
NA,TRBV7-2,16,TRBJ1-4,NA,TGTGCCAGCAGCTTATCGGCGGTCCAGGTATCTGAAAAACTGTTTTTT,CASSLSAVQVSEKLFF
NA,TRBV11-2,14,TRBJ1-2,NA,TGTGCCAGCAGGTCAGAGATACCCTTCTATGGCTACACCTTC,CASRSEIPFYGYTF
NA,TRBV5-1,15,TRBJ1-1,TRBD1,TGCGCCAGCAGCCCCTGGGACAGCAGATACACTGAAGCTTTCTTT,CASSPWDSRYTEAFF
few,TRBV12-3/TRBV12-4,14,TRBJ1-5,NA,TGTGCCAGCAGTGCGGGTCAGATTAATCAGCCCCAGCATTTT,CASSAGQINQPQHF
NA,TRBV5-1,16,TRBJ2-7,NA,TGCGCCAGCAGCCGCTTCCGAGACGGGGCCTCCTACGAGCAGTACTTC,CASSRFRDGASYEQYF
NA,TRBV15,12,TRBJ2-1,NA,TGTGCCACCAGGGACAGCTACAATGAGCAGTTCTTC,CATRDSYNEQFF
many,TRBV10-2,17,TRBJ2-2,TRBD2,TGCGCCAGCAGTGATCTAGGGCGGGGGACTAACACCGGGGAGCTGTTTTTT,CASSDLGRGTNTGELFF
few,TRBV7-2,18,TRBJ1-2,NA,TGTGCCAGCAGCCCCGCGCCGGGAGCGGGAGGGATTGCGTATGGCTACACCTTC,CASSPAPGAGGIAYGYTF
NA,TRBV7-9,19,TRBJ2-2,TRBD1,TGTGCCAGCAGCTTAGTCCCTCCTAAAGACAGGGCTAGAACCGGGGAGCTGTTTTTT,CASSLVPPKDRARTGELFF
NA,TRBV4-3,17,TRBJ2-5,NA,TGCGCCAGCAGCCAAGATTTGGGGTATATGCCGGGAGAGACCCAGTACTTC,CASSQDLGYMPGETQYF
NA,TRBV7-8,16,TRBJ1-1,NA,TGTGCCAGCAGCTTAATCCGCCGACAGGAGAACACTGAAGCTTTCTTT,CASSLIRRQENTEAFF